This note documents a single T cell receptor (beta chain) sequence. This sample includes further DNA sequences coding for the same CDR3. The data derive from a study of blood T cell repertoires in COVID-19. Study-level information: Whether acute or convalescent, the COVID-19 samples came from the United States, Italy and Spain. Nucleic acid was either cDNA or gDNA, and it came from T cells, B-cell-depleted T cells, or PBMCs.

Study processing details: The authors estimated nucleated cell counts from reference gene primer amplification. Profiling relied on immunoSEQ multiplex PCR, and the TCRdb table lists in-frame clones only, not all of them. V, J and clone size were drawn from that table, and D and trimming were deduced from the DNA. The sample yields 470,000 or so clones, approximately 83% seen once. The V gene's germline CDR1 is SGDLS and CDR2 YYNGEE. CDR3 length: 15 residues. V was pared by 0 bases and J by 4 bases, with 4 bases of the junction left unmatched. What was sequenced was peripheral blood. The TCR comes from a human donor in a cohort sampled during active COVID-19. The chain employs TRBV9 and TRBJ2-1, with 7 positions matching TRBD2. The CDR3 protein is CASSVGGGGYNEQFF. The CDR3 DNA sequence: TGTGCCAGCAGCGTAGGAGGCGGGGGATACAATGAGCAGTTCTTC. The entire variable domain, with the rest obtained from reference TRBV9 and TRBJ2-1, is as follows: DSGVTQTPKHLITATGQRVTLRCSPRSGDLSVYWYQQSLDQGLQFLIQYYNGEERAKGNILERFSAQQFPDLHSELNLSSLELGDSALYFCASSVGGGGYNEQFFGPGTRLTVL.